This TCR beta chain is drawn from a study of tumor-infiltrating lymphocytes in primary liver carcinoma. Study-level background: The patients, men and women alike, were aged 30 to 69 years. Roughly 3.5 to 8 million productive TCRbeta reads came from each sample, comparable across tissue types.

Co-extraction of both nucleic acids (RNA and DNA) used 20-30 mg of unsorted bulk tissue. There are 15 residues in the CDR3. Germline-derived CDR1 and CDR2 are SGHAT and FQNNGV. Trimming took off 3 bases at V and 5 bases at J, with 14 bases between the two ends. Findings and limits, study-wide: For tumor-adjacent and tumor-blood pairs, overlap was less than that seen for tumor region pairs.

Total RNA (about 500 ng) served as template for TCR beta cDNA synthesis primed by a constant-region primer. Sequencing libraries for TCR beta derived from three nested multiplex PCR rounds that used slightly modified ARM-PCR. The opening two PCR rounds, ten to eleven cycles each, paired TRBV1-TRBV30 forward primers with a C-beta reverse primer. TCRdb called the multiplex PCR reads again in MiXCR, with one record for every CDR3 protein. Found here are approximately 20,000 distinct CDR3 sequences, roughly 85% of them singletons; the top ten hold around 40%. Comment on this clonotype: The antigen remains undetermined.

The sequenced material came from liver tumor tissue from sampling region 1. The subset: tumor region T1, superior pole. This sequence originates from a woman aged 30 to 39 with primary liver carcinoma and hepatitis B virus infection. The gene calls are TRBV11-2 and TRBJ2-1; D possibly matches TRBD1 or TRBD2 (6 bases each). CDR3 sequence: CASSFGQGRHNEQFF. CDR3 coding DNA: TGTGCCAGCAGCTTTGGGCAGGGGAGGCACAATGAGCAGTTCTTC.